This T cell receptor (beta chain) originates from a study of cytomegalovirus exposure and HLA in healthy donors. Study-level information: The 120 or so validation repertoires used the same platform as the approximately 700 first-cohort repertoires (as reported by a later analysis).

TCRdb's table, derived via immunoSEQ multiplex PCR, lists solely in-frame clones and lacks some. This sample has about 76,000 clones; 85% to 95% occur once, and the top ten carry 0.63%. Findings of the study overall: Most TCR sequences were rare, but some public TCRs occurred in many donors. According to the study, about 180 TCR beta chains were cytomegalovirus-associated.

In germline, CDR1 is LNHDA, CDR2 SQIVND (reference sequence). V lost 6 bases and J 0 bases, leaving 6 bases between the germline ends. The CDR3 totals 13 residues. Note on this clone: What it recognizes is unknown.

The chain combines TRBV19 with TRBJ1-5; D gene ambiguous. Source material: PBMCs. The receptor was isolated from a woman in her late teens or twenties in good health and CMV-seronegative. The CDR3 region is CASSEASNQPQHF. CDR3 DNA sequence: TGTGCCAGTAGCGAAGCTAGCAATCAGCCCCAGCATTTT.